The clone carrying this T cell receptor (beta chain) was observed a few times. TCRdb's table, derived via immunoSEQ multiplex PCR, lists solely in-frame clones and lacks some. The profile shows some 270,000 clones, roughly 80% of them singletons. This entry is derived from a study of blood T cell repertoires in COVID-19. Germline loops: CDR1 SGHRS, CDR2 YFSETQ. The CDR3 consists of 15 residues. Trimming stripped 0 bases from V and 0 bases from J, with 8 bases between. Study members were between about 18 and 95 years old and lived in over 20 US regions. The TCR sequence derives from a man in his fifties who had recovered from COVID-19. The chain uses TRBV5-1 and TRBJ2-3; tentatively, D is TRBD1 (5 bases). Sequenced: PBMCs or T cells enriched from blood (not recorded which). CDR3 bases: TGCGCCAGCAGCTTGGATGGGGCTAGCACAGATACGCAGTATTTT. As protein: CASSLDGASTDTQYF.